This TCR beta chain was recorded in a study of blood T cell repertoires in COVID-19 (dated by TCRdb to 2020 to 2022). In the study overall: The collaborator samples originated in the United States, Italy and Spain and spanned the acute and convalescent phases of COVID-19. The prospective study material was composed of cDNA or gDNA derived from T cells, B-cell-depleted T cells, or PBMCs. Subjects who had been exposed to COVID-19, were actively infected with it, or had recovered from it provided the deeply sampled blood TCRbeta repertoires that made up the dataset. The repertoires were made available in a free public database intended to serve as a resource for research on the immune response to SARS-CoV-2. The samples were drawn from the first 160 participants of the ongoing ImmuneRACE study and from 1,254 subjects provided by 6 global collaborators. A de-identified subject ID, COVID-19 status, age in years and sex were almost always included in the sample metadata. Where available, HLA class I and class II types were obtained from metadata supplied by the sample provider rather than from assay-based typing.

Whole blood was collected in K2EDTA tubes by collaborating institutions according to the institutions' own protocols. For TCRbeta analysis, collaborator samples were shipped as frozen whole blood, as isolated PBMCs, or as DNA extracted from either sample type. Including the terminal cysteine and phenylalanine, the CDR3 comprises 15 residues. Only the CDR3 DNA is retained, 45 bases long and in frame from the first base. V is shortened by 1 base, J by 3 bases, and the region joining them spans 13 bases. Looking up the germline V gene (reference sequence) yields CDR1 SEHNR and CDR2 FQNEAQ. The immunoSEQ Assay, a bias-controlled multiplex PCR, was used to amplify TCRbeta CDR3 regions from genomic DNA. Under the source paper's analysis protocol: Within the assay, amplification of reference gene primers was used to estimate how many nucleated cells each sample contained. To quantify the absolute abundance of each unique TCRbeta CDR3 rearrangement, sequence reads were collapsed and filtered. For each sample, productive Simpson clonality was calculated as the square root of Simpson's diversity index over productive rearrangements. In its TCRdb copy, this immuneACCESS table keeps in-frame sequences only and misses some clones. Where compared with another copy, unresolved V genes explain less than half of these, and the others have no known cause. The V and J calls and clone size are taken from that table; D and trimming were inferred from the DNA. Present in this sample are fewer than 250,000 clones, around nine tenths of which were seen just once. Clones ranked in the top ten supply roughly 0.7% of the sample.

Concerning this clone: Its antigen is unknown. The input lacks base qualities; no much larger clone sits a single base away.

Beyond this particular receptor, the publication reports: The amount of clinical and demographic metadata varied by source and participant and was provided uncurated.

The chain is encoded by TRBV7-9 joined to TRBJ2-7; a tentative D match to TRBD1 spans 5 bases. The sequenced sample was peripheral blood. The source of this sequence is a man between 40 and 49 years old with acute or convalescent COVID-19. The bases read TGTGCCAGCAGCTTAGATGGAAACAGGCTCTACGAGCAGTACTTC. This translates into CASSLDGNRLYEQYF.